Below are 26 T cell receptor beta chains sequenced from a single sample in a study of tumor-infiltrating lymphocytes in primary liver carcinoma. Unsorted whole blood yielded blood RNA, and germline DNA was extracted as well. Constant-region priming of 500 ng total RNA yielded TCR beta cDNA. Libraries of TCR beta came from three nested multiplex PCR rounds with slightly modified ARM-PCR. Running about 11 cycles apiece, the first two PCR rounds relied on TRBV1-TRBV30 forward primers together with a C-beta reverse primer. Each CDR3 protein is one row after TCRdb ran MiXCR on the multiplex PCR reads. Of a few hundred thousand distinct CDR3 sequences in the sample, 58% are singletons; the top ten hold over 15%. What was sequenced was peripheral blood. The origin of the receptors is a woman aged 25-40 years with primary liver carcinoma and hepatitis B virus infection.

As regards this clonotype: As the CDR3 is not closed by the conserved phenylalanine or tryptophan, this likely results from a read error. The chain joins TRBV6-5 to TRBJ2-2, with TRBD1 as a possible D gene (5 bases). Germline V CDR1 and CDR2: MNHEY, SVGAGI. The CDR3 runs 14 residues. Written as DNA, the CDR3 is TGTACCAGCAGGGAACCAGGGTTCGCCCGGGAGCTGTTTTTA. Encoded protein: CTSREPGFARELFL.

The V gene is TRBV29-1, the J gene TRBJ1-1; TRBD1 is a possible D gene (5 bases). The V gene's germline CDR1 is SQVTM and CDR2 ANQGSEA. The CDR3 extends over 11 amino acids. CDR3 sequence (DNA): TGCAGTACTGGGACGAACACTGAAGCTTTCTTT. This sequence encodes CSTGTNTEAFF. The full variable domain, completed using reference TRBV29-1 and TRBJ1-1, is SAVISQKPSRDICQRGTSLTIQCQVDSQVTMMFWYRQQPGQSLTLIATANQGSEATYESGFVIDKFPISRPNLTFSTLTVSNMSPEDSSIYLCSTGTNTEAFFGQGTRLTVV.

The chain employs TRBV13 and TRBJ1-1; the D gene is possibly TRBD1 (6 bases). The germline V gene has CDR1 PRHDT and CDR2 FYEKMQ (reference sequence). Trimming took off 3 bases at V and 7 bases at J, with 9 bases between the two ends. The CDR3 length is 12 residues. The CDR3 DNA reads as TGTGCCAGCAGCTTTTCCAGGGGTGAAGCTTTCTTT. This translates into CASSFSRGEAFF. The full variable domain, its missing parts supplied by reference TRBV13 and TRBJ1-1, is AAGVIQSPRHLIKEKRETATLKCYPIPRHDTVYWYQQGPGQDPQFLISFYEKMQSDKGSIPDRFSAQQFSDYHSELNMSSLELGDSALYFCASSFSRGEAFFGQGTRLTVV.

This clonotype is a singleton in its sample. One junction end disagrees with the germline gene, perhaps due to a read error. The J gene is TRBJ1-1, the V gene TRBV6-5; D not certain. The CDR3 is 15 amino acids. Germline assignment: CDR1 MNHEY and CDR2 SVGAGI. CDR3 coding DNA: TGTGCTAGCAGTTTTCGGTTGGGAATGAACACTGAAGCTTTCTTT. Translated: CASSFRLGMNTEAFF.

Remarks on this clonotype: Since no conserved phenylalanine or tryptophan closes the CDR3, a read error is the likely cause. The chain carries TRBV6-1 and TRBJ2-5; D is unresolved. CDR1 MNHNS and CDR2 SASEGT come from the germline V gene. This CDR3 region has 12 residues. In DNA, the CDR3 is TGTGCCAGCAGCGGCCCCTCGGAGACACAGTACCTC. It yields the protein CASSGPSETQYL.

This clonotype was detected ten times or more. The chain links TRBV11-3 to TRBJ2-1, with 7 positions matching TRBD2. J lost 0 bases, V lost 5 bases, and 10 bases had no gene match. This CDR3 contains 17 residues. Looked up from germline, CDR1 is SGHNT and CDR2 is YENEEA. This chain's CDR3 is CASSARPGLSSYNEQFF. In DNA form, the CDR3 reads TGTGCCAGCAGCGCCCGTCCGGGACTAAGCTCCTACAATGAGCAGTTCTTC. The variable domain in full, completed from reference TRBV11-3 and TRBJ2-1, reads EAGVVQSPRYKIIEKKQPVAFWCNPISGHNTLYWYLQNLGQGPELLIRYENEEAVDDSQLPKDRFSAERLKGVDSTLKIQPAELGDSAVYLCASSARPGLSSYNEQFFGPGTRLTVL.

Only one count was recorded for this clonotype. A much larger clone lies one base from this, so it may be a read error. The chain couples TRBV12-3 or TRBV12-4 to TRBJ2-7; the D call may be TRBD1 or TRBD2 (5 bases each). The CDR3 loop spans 14 amino acids. The CDR3 DNA reads TGTGCCAGCAGTCCCTGGACATCAGACTACAAGCAGTACTTC. This translates into CASSPWTSDYKQYF.

The chain is built from TRBV7-9 and TRBJ2-1, with no clear D. V shed 7 bases and J shed 5 bases, with 21 bases lying between them. The CDR3 totals 16 residues. Germline V gene sequence: CDR1 SEHNR, CDR2 FQNEAQ (reference sequence). CDR3 in DNA: TGTGCCAGCATAGGCGCCAATCAACAGCGCAACAATGAGCAGTTCTTC. Translation gives CASIGANQQRNNEQFF.

The genes are TRBV6-4 and TRBJ1-6; no definite D call. V was cut by 6 bases and J by 11 bases, with 11 bases left in between. CDR3 length equals 12 residues. Per germline, CDR1 MRHNA and CDR2 SNTAGT. Here the CDR3 reads CASRTGLTPLHF. DNA of the CDR3: TGTGCCAGCAGAACCGGGCTTACACCCCTCCACTTT.

The chain joins TRBV11-2 to TRBJ2-7; D unresolved. The CDR3 is 13 residues long. The ends were cut back, 7 bases at V and 3 bases at J, with 13 bases in the middle. Looked up from germline, CDR1 is SGHAT and CDR2 is FQNNGV. The CDR3: CASTSRIGYEQYF. Written as DNA, the CDR3 is TGTGCCAGCACCTCACGTATCGGCTACGAGCAGTACTTC. The whole variable domain, remainder taken from reference TRBV11-2 and TRBJ2-7, is EAGVAQSPRYKIIEKRQSVAFWCNPISGHATLYWYQQILGQGPKLLIQFQNNGVVDDSQLPKDRFSAERLKGVDSTLKIQPAKLEDSAVYLCASTSRIGYEQYFGPGTRLTVT.

A word on this clonotype: One end of the junction is discordant with germline, which a read error may explain. The gene calls are TRBV6-2 or TRBV6-3 and TRBJ1-1, with D unresolved. The CDR3 runs 13 residues. Germline CDR1 and CDR2: MNHEY and SVGEGT. In DNA form, the CDR3 reads TGTGTCAGCAGTTACTCGGACCAGTATAAAGCTTTCTTT. Translation gives CVSSYSDQYKAFF.

This clonotype was recorded a few times. The chain recombines TRBV6-2 or TRBV6-3 with TRBJ2-7; 8 positions agree with TRBD1. Germline CDR1 and CDR2: MNHEY and SVGEGT. The CDR3 totals 11 residues. The V and J ends lost 6 bases and 7 bases, in that order; junction bases with no gene match: 2. The CDR3 region is CASRDRVEQYF. As DNA, the CDR3 is TGTGCCAGCAGGGACAGGGTTGAGCAGTACTTC.

A few counts support this clonotype. V usage is TRBV28 and J usage is TRBJ1-5; the D is unclear. V dropped 5 bases and J dropped 2 bases, with 10 bases sitting between them. Germline V CDR1 and CDR2: MDHEN, SYDVKM. The CDR3 has 14 residues. In DNA, the CDR3 is TGTGCCAGCAGTAAGAGGGTGGGCAATCAGCCCCAGCATTTT. Translating it yields CASSKRVGNQPQHF.

About this clonotype itself: A much larger clone differs from this one at a single base, so this may be a read error. The J gene is TRBJ2-3, the V gene TRBV7-8, with 8 bases fitting TRBD2. CDR1 SGHVS and CDR2 FQNEAQ come from the germline V gene. CDR3 length: 15 amino acids. The CDR3 loop reads CTSSKSGSWADTQYF. The CDR3 nucleotides read TGTACCAGCAGCAAGAGCGGGAGTTGGGCAGATACGCAGTATTTT. The complete variable domain, with remaining parts taken from reference TRBV7-8 and TRBJ2-3, reads GAGVSQSPRYKVAKRGQDVALRCDPISGHVSLFWYQQALGQGPEFLTYFQNEAQLDKSGLPSDRFFAERPEGSVSTLKIQRTQQEDSAVYLCTSSKSGSWADTQYFGPGTRLTVL.

Of note for this clonotype: An end of the junction does not agree with germline; a read error may underlie this. The gene calls are TRBV6-2 or TRBV6-3 and TRBJ2-2, with TRBD2 as a possible D gene (6 bases). The germline CDR1 and CDR2 sequences are MNHEY and SVGEGT. CDR3 length: 15 residues. CDR3 DNA: TGTGCCAGCAGACAATTGGTTTCGAACACCGGGGGGCTGTTTTTT. Translating it yields CASRQLVSNTGGLFF.

This clonotype showed up just a few times. V and J are TRBV12-3 or TRBV12-4 and TRBJ2-1; the D gene is possibly TRBD2 (6 bases). The V end lost 7 bases, the J end lost 2 bases, and 12 bases lay between the germline ends. This CDR3 has 14 residues. CDR3 DNA: TGTGCCAGCATCCCGGGACTGCCCTACAATGAGCAGTTCTTC. Its translation is CASIPGLPYNEQFF.

The table lists this clonotype with a few counts. This chain links TRBV28 with TRBJ2-1; a possible D gene is TRBD2 (6 bases). The CDR3 has 19 amino acids. V was cut by 4 bases and J by 0 bases, with 22 bases left in between. Germline values: CDR1 MDHEN, CDR2 SYDVKM. For the CDR3, the DNA is TGTGCCAGCAGTTCCCTTATACGATCTAGCGCTAGCTCCTACAATGAGCAGTTCTTC. Translation: CASSSLIRSSASSYNEQFF.

This clonotype was counted ten times or more. The gene calls are TRBV4-3 and TRBJ2-7; 14 nucleotides agree with TRBD2. V lost 1 base, J lost 4 bases, and 9 bases stayed unmatched. The germline CDR1 and CDR2 sequences are LGHNA and YSLEER. The CDR3 is 18 amino acids. CDR3: CASSQVVVGTSGRYEQYF. In DNA, the CDR3 is TGCGCCAGCAGCCAAGTTGTAGTCGGGACTAGCGGGAGATACGAGCAGTACTTC.

The chain is built from TRBV7-9 and TRBJ2-7, with TRBD2 matching over 8 bases. Per germline, CDR1 SEHNR and CDR2 FQNEAQ (reference sequence). J lost 4 bases, V lost 2 bases, and 7 bases had no gene match. The CDR3 has 15 amino acids. CDR3 loop: CASSLLTAGVYEQYF. As DNA, the CDR3 is TGTGCCAGCAGCTTATTGACAGCGGGAGTGTACGAGCAGTACTTC.

This clonotype was picked up a small number of times. The chain couples TRBV5-4 to TRBJ2-1; a possible D gene is TRBD1 (6 bases). This CDR3 comprises 14 residues. V was shortened by 3 bases and J by 6 bases, with 13 bases between the two germline ends. Germline V lookup: CDR1 SGHNT, CDR2 YYREEE (reference sequence). DNA of the CDR3: TGTGCCAGCAGCTGGACAGTCCAGGGCAATGAGCAGTTCTTC. Encoded protein: CASSWTVQGNEQFF.

This clonotype was picked up a small number of times. The chain uses TRBV16 and TRBJ1-5; the D gene is possibly TRBD1 (5 bases). From germline, CDR1 is KGHSY and CDR2 FQNENV. Trimming shortened V by 0 bases and J by 6 bases, and 15 bases separated the two germline ends. The CDR3 has 16 residues. DNA of the CDR3: TGTGCCAGCAGCCAATCGTGGCGTTCGGGGGGTCAGCCCCAGCATTTT. This sequence encodes CASSQSWRSGGQPQHF.

As DNA, the CDR3 is TGTGCCAGCAGTTCCGGCGGGATACTAGCCAAAAACATTCAGTACTTC. It yields the protein CASSSGGILAKNIQYF. The genes are TRBV28 and TRBJ2-4; TRBD2 is a possible D gene (6 bases). Trimming took 4 bases from V and 0 from J, leaving 13 bases between them. The CDR3 consists of 16 residues. Germline CDR1 reads MDHEN; CDR2 reads SYDVKM.

This clonotype was counted a single time. One base away lies a much larger clone, so this may be a sequencing read error. The chain combines TRBV7-8 with TRBJ1-3, with TRBD1 as a possible D gene (5 bases). The germline CDR1 and CDR2 sequences are SGHVS and FQNEAQ. This CDR3 spans 16 amino acids. The CDR3 nucleotides are TGTGCCAGCAGCACCCGGGACGGGTCCTCTGGAAACACCATATGTTTT. It translates to CASSTRDGSSGNTICF.

The chain joins TRBV4-2 to TRBJ2-5; D unresolved. The V gene's germline CDR1 is LGHNA and CDR2 YNFKEQ. Trimming took off 4 bases at V and 8 bases at J, with 17 bases between the two ends. The CDR3 has 14 residues. DNA of the CDR3: TGTGCCAGCAGCCGTCCCGAAGATTTGGATACCCAGTACTTC. Translated: CASSRPEDLDTQYF.

Turning to this clonotype: A read error may account for a junction end that differs from germline. V usage is TRBV4-1 and J usage is TRBJ1-1, with D perhaps TRBD1 (5 bases). The CDR3 is 16 residues long. Per the germline V gene, CDR1 is MGHRA and CDR2 is YSYEKL. The CDR3 loop reads CVSSQAGGRTRLRAFF. DNA of the CDR3: TGTGTCAGCAGCCAAGCCGGGGGAAGGACCCGGTTACGAGCTTTCTTT.

The chain joins TRBV5-1 to TRBJ1-4, with TRBD1 as a possible D gene (5 bases). V lost 0 bases and J lost 8, with 14 bases in between. CDR3 size: 15 residues. CDR1 and CDR2 (germline): SGHRS, YFSETQ. The CDR3 DNA reads TGCGCCAGCAGCTTGGGTCGGGGGGATGGAGAAAAACTGTTTTTT. Its protein is CASSLGRGDGEKLFF.